A single count supports the clone carrying this T cell receptor (beta chain). Its specificity is not known. This entry comes from a study of T cells in localized non-small cell lung cancer. Study conclusions and caveats: For the top 100 tumor clones, a median about 56 also appeared in adjacent lung. Multi-region tumor sequencing was not done, so intratumor heterogeneity could not be excluded.

Germline V gene sequence: CDR1 MRHNA, CDR2 SNTAGT. Trimming cost V 5 bases and J 4 bases; bases outside gene matches: 5. CDR3 length: 14 amino acids. TCRdb's table, derived via immunoSEQ multiplex PCR, lists solely in-frame clones and lacks some. The data contain more than 30,000 clones, approximately 91% of them singletons. The sequencing used peripheral blood mononuclear cells, collected before any cancer treatment. The receptor was isolated from a woman aged 35-70 years with stage III lung adenocarcinoma. The chain recombines TRBV6-4 with TRBJ1-1, with TRBD1 matching 9 bases. The CDR3 region has the DNA TGTGCCAGCAGTCCCGGGACAGGGTTCACTGAAGCTTTCTTT. This codes for CASSPGTGFTEAFF.